These T cell receptor beta chains were read from a single sample in a study of Graves' ophthalmopathy and Graves' hyperthyroidism. MiXCR, run by TCRdb on the multiplex PCR reads, gives a single entry per CDR3 protein. The sample yields under 800,000 distinct CDR3 sequences, about a fifth seen once. Sequenced sample: peripheral blood. The source is a woman aged 18-29 years with stable Graves' hyperthyroidism. Some clones in this sample may be carry-over from other donors' samples. Each CDR3 is given with its conserved first and last residue. The D gene is left open where the match is weak. Clone size appears in some rows only: once, few, many, or a class for an expanded clone.

V gene: TRBV4-1; clone size: many; J gene: TRBJ2-7; D gene: .; CDR3 DNA: TGCGCCAGCAGCCAAGAGATGGACTACGAGCAGTACTTC; CDR3 protein: CASSQEMDYEQYF
V gene: TRBV2; clone size: many; J gene: TRBJ1-1; D gene: .; CDR3 DNA: TGTGCCAGCAGGGATCAAGAGAACACTGAAGCTTTCTTT; CDR3 protein: CASRDQENTEAFF
V gene: TRBV20-1; clone size: many; J gene: TRBJ1-6; D gene: TRBD1; CDR3 DNA: TGCAGTGCCAGCCACAGGGGTAATTCACCCCTCCACTTT; CDR3 protein: CSASHRGNSPLHF
V gene: TRBV4-1; clone size: .; J gene: TRBJ2-7; D gene: TRBD1; CDR3 DNA: TGCGCCAGCAGCGAAGGTCAACAGGGGGACCTCTACGAGCAGTACTTC; CDR3 protein: CASSEGQQGDLYEQYF
V gene: TRBV3-1; clone size: many; J gene: TRBJ1-2; D gene: .; CDR3 DNA: TGTGCCAGCAGCCATGGGTTAAGTTCTTATGGCTACACCTTC; CDR3 protein: CASSHGLSSYGYTF
V gene: TRBV10-3; clone size: .; J gene: TRBJ1-2; D gene: .; CDR3 DNA: TGTGCCATCAGTGACACAGTTTTCTATGGCTACACCTTC; CDR3 protein: CAISDTVFYGYTF
V gene: TRBV20-1; clone size: many; J gene: TRBJ1-5; D gene: TRBD1; CDR3 DNA: TGCAGTGCTAGCGCTTACAGGGGTCAGCCTCAGCATTTT; CDR3 protein: CSASAYRGQPQHF
V gene: TRBV28; clone size: few; J gene: TRBJ1-2; D gene: TRBD1; CDR3 DNA: TGTGCCAGCAGTGACCGGGACAGGGGGACAACCTATGGCTACACCTTC; CDR3 protein: CASSDRDRGTTYGYTF
V gene: TRBV12-3/TRBV12-4; clone size: many; J gene: TRBJ1-3; D gene: .; CDR3 DNA: TGTGCCAGCAGTTTTATGGGGAACTCTGGAAACACCATATATTTT; CDR3 protein: CASSFMGNSGNTIYF
V gene: TRBV15; clone size: many; J gene: TRBJ2-5; D gene: TRBD1; CDR3 DNA: TGTGCCACCAGCAGTGGGGGACAGGGGGGAGAGACCCAGTACTTC; CDR3 protein: CATSSGGQGGETQYF
V gene: TRBV11-2; clone size: many; J gene: TRBJ1-2; D gene: .; CDR3 DNA: TGTGCCAGCAGCCTCAACCCCGGGGTGTTGGGTTTCGATGGCTACACCTTC; CDR3 protein: CASSLNPGVLGFDGYTF
V gene: TRBV2; clone size: many; J gene: TRBJ2-5; D gene: TRBD2; CDR3 DNA: TGTGCCAGCAGGGTCAGCGGGAGCATCGGAGAGACCCAGTACTTC; CDR3 protein: CASRVSGSIGETQYF
V gene: TRBV15; clone size: few; J gene: TRBJ1-2; D gene: .; CDR3 DNA: TGTGCCACCAGCAGAGCCGCGACAGGCCAGGGCTACACCTTC; CDR3 protein: CATSRAATGQGYTF